The sequence of this T cell receptor (beta chain) was determined in a study of post-analysis software for immune sequencing data. Study results and limitations: Multiple sclerosis patients had significantly lower normalized Chao1 diversity than controls. When the samples were clustered directly with F measure, those that had been prepared in the same batch showed strong co-clustering. About five TRBV segments were more frequent in patients than controls; TRBV5-6, TRBV5-1 and TRBV20-1 belonged to this group.

CDR1 is DFQATT, CDR2 SNEGSKA, per germline (reference sequence). V lost 3 bases and J 3 bases, leaving 9 bases between the germline ends. This CDR3 contains 12 residues. The TCR beta cDNA libraries contained unique molecular identifiers. Input of roughly 0.85 to 11 million T cells yielded a few hundred thousand cDNA molecules. Via MiXCR, TCRdb re-called the PCR reads, giving one row per CDR3 protein. The sample lists 800,000 to 950,000 distinct CDR3 sequences; about 50% were seen once. Details on this clonotype: The target antigen is unknown.

Sequenced input: blood. The origin of this receptor is a girl aged 5 to 17 with multiple sclerosis. V is TRBV20-1 and J is TRBJ2-7; possible D gene TRBD1, 5 bases. The CDR3 spells CSARGLLYEQYF. The DNA of the CDR3 is TGCAGTGCTAGGGGGCTCCTCTACGAGCAGTACTTC.